This record concerns one T cell receptor beta chain sequence. This specimen belongs to a study of blood T cell repertoires in COVID-19. Overall study: Samples taken during acute and convalescent COVID-19 were collected in the United States, Italy and Spain.

The protocol was immunoSEQ multiplex PCR, while the TCRdb copy is restricted to in-frame clones and leaves out a portion. The data hold 150,000 to 200,000 clones, with about four fifths observed a single time. J gave up 2 bases and V 4 bases, and 11 bases lay outside the gene matches. The CDR3 extends over 19 amino acids. CDR1 and CDR2 (germline): SGHTA, FQGTGA. The source material was peripheral blood. The TCR was taken from a woman in her thirties or forties with COVID-19, enrolled during active disease. The chain joins TRBV7-3 to TRBJ2-6, with TRBD1 matching 10 bases. The CDR3 region has the DNA TGTGCCAGCAGCTCCGGTACGGGACAGGGGACCGCTGGGGCCAACGTCCTGACTTTC. This encodes CASSSGTGQGTAGANVLTF.